Detailed here is one TCR beta chain. This sample is drawn from a study of T cell changes during pregnancy in multiple sclerosis. Sequencing used immunoSEQ multiplex PCR; TCRdb keeps in-frame clones, though not all of them. The sample includes 45,000 to 65,000 clones, approximately 89% seen only once; the top ten take roughly 3.6%. CDR1 and CDR2 from the germline V gene are KGHSH and LQKENI. V lost 6 bases and J lost 1, with 15 bases in between. There are 15 residues in the CDR3. The receptor's source is a female donor in good health, enrolled as a control in a pregnancy study. The chain couples TRBV18 to TRBJ1-1, with D possibly matching TRBD1 (6 bases). Source: peripheral blood, taken after pregnancy. As DNA, the CDR3 is TGTGCCAGCTCCCTTCATCCGGGACAGAACACTGAAGCTTTCTTT. Translation: CASSLHPGQNTEAFF.